This TCR beta chain was sequenced in a study of OX40 agonist ivuxolimab in advanced cancers. The study's findings and limits: There was clonal expansion of CD4+ and CD8+ blood T cells by week 6 at 0.1 to 3.0 mg/kg.

This clone turned up a few times. Its antigen is undetermined. Per germline, CDR1 GTSNPN and CDR2 SVGIG (reference sequence). V shed 2 bases and J shed 8 bases, with 15 bases lying between them. The CDR3 is 13 amino acids. Clones were read by immunoSEQ multiplex PCR, and TCRdb kept only the in-frame ones, dropping some. Of some 58,000 clones in the sample, 91% were seen once. The sample here was CD4+ or CD8+ T cells sorted from blood, taken in a trial of the OX40 agonist ivuxolimab. The rearrangement uses TRBV30 and TRBJ1-1; D is possibly TRBD1 (6 bases). This receptor was taken from an adult with an advanced solid tumor such as melanoma, head and neck, liver or kidney cancer. CDR3 loop: CAWSLQGFGEAFF. DNA for the CDR3: TGTGCCTGGAGTTTGCAGGGGTTCGGGGAAGCTTTCTTT.